These 10 T cell receptor beta chains were all obtained from the same sample, sequenced in a study of spatial heterogeneity in lung cancer. One entry per CDR3 protein, called by TCRdb with MiXCR from the 5' RACE reads. Of approximately 17,000 distinct CDR3 sequences in the sample, over 15% were seen once. This sample's time point: blood at routine non-recurrence follow-up after resection. The material was PBMCs, obtained at follow-up. These receptors were taken from a male donor with early-stage non-small cell lung cancer.

This clonotype was counted at least ten times. The chain employs TRBV9 and TRBJ1-3; no clear D. V was pared by 0 bases and J by 4 bases, with 5 bases between. The CDR3 is 13 residues long. The germline V gene encodes CDR1 SGDLS and CDR2 YYNGEE. The CDR3 region is CASSVDRGNTIYF. In DNA, the CDR3 is TGTGCCAGCAGCGTAGATAGGGGAAACACCATATATTTT. The complete variable domain, with remaining parts taken from reference TRBV9 and TRBJ1-3, reads DSGVTQTPKHLITATGQRVTLRCSPRSGDLSVYWYQQSLDQGLQFLIQYYNGEERAKGNILERFSAQQFPDLHSELNLSSLELGDSALYFCASSVDRGNTIYFGEGSWLTVV.

Only a few counts were recorded for this clonotype. The DNA of the CDR3 is TGCAGCGTTGTAGGGCAGGGCTACACCGGGGAGCTGTTTTTT. Translated, it gives CSVVGQGYTGELFF. The V gene is TRBV29-1, the J gene TRBJ2-2; TRBD1 might be the D (5 bases). V dropped 4 bases and J dropped 3 bases, with 12 bases sitting between them. Germline CDR1 is SQVTM and CDR2 is ANQGSEA. CDR3 length: 14 amino acids.

The chain is built from TRBV7-9 and TRBJ1-3; 8 bases align to TRBD1. The CDR3 is 16 residues long. The V segment lost 8 bases and the J segment 0 bases; nucleotides outside the gene matches: 9. The germline V gene encodes CDR1 SEHNR and CDR2 FQNEAQ (reference sequence). This chain's CDR3 is CASSPRDRSSGNTIYF. In DNA, the CDR3 is TGTGCCAGCTCACCGCGGGACAGGAGCTCTGGAAACACCATATATTTT.

In DNA, the CDR3 is TGCAGTGCTGATACTAGCGGGGGGTCGAATACGCAGTATTTT. Its translation: CSADTSGGSNTQYF. This sequence joins TRBV20-1 and TRBJ2-3; TRBD2 matches 12 bases. The trim removed 5 bases at V and 7 bases at J, leaving 7 bases unmatched. This CDR3 comprises 14 residues. Germline assignment: CDR1 DFQATT and CDR2 SNEGSKA (reference sequence).

The chain couples TRBV6-2 or TRBV6-3 to TRBJ2-7; tentatively, D is TRBD1 or TRBD2 (5 bases each). CDR1 and CDR2 (germline): MNHEY, SVGEGT. The V and J ends lost 0 bases and 6 bases respectively, with 18 bases between them. The CDR3 is 16 amino acids. The CDR3 sequence: CASSYSRGELSSEQYF. Here the CDR3 DNA reads TGTGCCAGCAGTTACTCGAGGGGTGAACTATCTAGCGAGCAGTACTTC.

V usage is TRBV5-1 and J usage is TRBJ1-2; perhaps TRBD1 as D (6 bases). Germline V gene sequence: CDR1 SGHRS, CDR2 YFSETQ. The CDR3 loop spans 16 amino acids. V was trimmed by 0 bases and J by 0 bases, leaving 12 bases between them. The CDR3 DNA is TGCGCCAGCAGCTTGGGGGGGCAACCGACTAACTATGGCTACACCTTC. It yields the protein CASSLGGQPTNYGYTF.

The J gene is TRBJ2-6, the V gene TRBV29-1; 8 bases line up with TRBD1. Germline CDR1 and CDR2: SQVTM and ANQGSEA. The V and J ends lost 3 bases and 4 bases, in that order; junction bases with no gene match: 8. The CDR3 extends over 16 amino acids. CDR3 protein: CSVDSGGTSGANVLTF. The CDR3 bases are TGCAGCGTTGATTCAGGGGGCACGTCGGGGGCCAACGTCCTGACTTTC.

This clonotype was recorded many times. J is TRBJ2-3 and V is TRBV12-3 or TRBV12-4; 9 bases are a match to TRBD2. V gave up 5 bases and J gave up 1 base; unmatched junction bases: 1. CDR3 length: 14 residues. The CDR3 region has the DNA TGTGCCAGCAGTAAGCGGGGGGGCACAGATACGCAGTATTTT. The encoded protein is CASSKRGGTDTQYF.

This clonotype was picked up many times. This chain links TRBV20-1 with TRBJ2-7; a possible D gene is TRBD1 (5 bases). Germline CDR1 is DFQATT and CDR2 is SNEGSKA (reference sequence). CDR3 size: 14 residues. Trimming removed 5 bases from V and 3 bases from J, with 17 bases in between. Written as DNA, the CDR3 is TGCAGTGCTCCCCCGGCAGGGCGCTACTACGAGCAGTACTTC. Its translation: CSAPPAGRYYEQYF.

This clonotype was found many times. The chain couples TRBV14 to TRBJ2-3; D is ambiguous. Germline V CDR1 and CDR2: SGHDN, FVKESK. The CDR3 is made up of 13 amino acids. V was trimmed by 0 bases and J by 4 bases, leaving 5 bases between them. CDR3: CASSQDWADTQYF. CDR3 DNA: TGTGCCAGCAGCCAAGATTGGGCAGATACGCAGTATTTT. Combining the CDR3 with reference TRBV14 and TRBJ2-3 gives the whole variable domain EAGVTQFPSHSVIEKGQTVTLRCDPISGHDNLYWYRRVMGKEIKFLLHFVKESKQDESGMPNNRFLAERTGGTYSTLKVQPAELEDSGVYFCASSQDWADTQYFGPGTRLTVL.